This is a list of T cell receptor beta chains from one sample in a study of blood T cell repertoires in COVID-19. Profiled with immunoSEQ multiplex PCR; TCRdb holds only in-frame clones, not every one. Here the sample spans 250,000 to 350,000 clones, about 81% being singletons. The specimen sequenced was peripheral blood. These receptor sequences come from a human donor with COVID-19, enrolled during active disease. The donor label of this sample is uncertain. Both conserved end residues are part of each CDR3. A D gene is named only where the DNA matches it firmly. A clone size is listed for some rows: how often the clone was seen (once, few, many), or a class if it is expanded.

j_call clone_size d_call v_call cdr3_aa cdr3_nt
TRBJ2-1 once TRBD2 TRBV10-3 CAISPRLASYNEQFF TGTGCCATCAGTCCTAGACTAGCTTCCTACAATGAGCAGTTCTTC
TRBJ2-3 - TRBD1 TRBV2 CASRNLQGPDTQYF TGTGCCAGCAGGAACTTACAGGGGCCAGATACGCAGTATTTT
TRBJ1-6 - - TRBV18 CASSALEGGARNSPLHF TGTGCCAGCTCAGCGCTTGAGGGGGGGGCGCGGAATTCACCCCTCCACTTT
TRBJ2-7 - - TRBV27 CASRVLSALSYEQYF TGTGCCAGCAGGGTTCTAAGCGCCCTCTCCTACGAGCAGTACTTC
TRBJ2-3 - TRBD2 TRBV20-1 CSASTSGLTDTQYF TGCAGTGCTAGTACTAGCGGGCTCACAGATACGCAGTATTTT
TRBJ1-5 - TRBD1 TRBV19 CASSGTGYRQPQHF TGTGCCAGTAGTGGGACAGGGTACAGACAGCCCCAGCATTTT
TRBJ2-7 - - TRBV20-1 CSARMQYEQYF TGCAGTGCTAGGATGCAGTACGAGCAGTACTTC
TRBJ2-7 - TRBD1 TRBV28 CASSPPRQGGRQYF TGTGCCAGCAGCCCCCCCCGACAGGGCGGTAGGCAGTACTTC
TRBJ1-2 - - TRBV12-3/TRBV12-4 CASSSSVVGYTF TGTGCCAGCAGTTCGAGTGTAGTTGGCTACACCTTC
TRBJ1-2 - TRBD1 TRBV27 CASSLGQGRGYTF TGTGCCAGCAGTTTAGGACAGGGAAGAGGCTACACCTTC
TRBJ2-7 - TRBD1 TRBV6-1 CASVRDRSSGEQYF TGTGCCAGCGTACGGGACAGGTCTTCTGGCGAGCAGTACTTC
TRBJ1-5 - TRBD1 TRBV6-6 CASREGQGPNQPQHF TGTGCCAGCAGGGAGGGACAGGGCCCCAATCAGCCCCAGCATTTT
TRBJ1-6 - - TRBV28 CASTEHGSDSPLHF TGTGCCAGCACCGAACATGGGAGTGATTCACCCCTCCACTTT
TRBJ2-7 - TRBD2 TRBV14 CASSQASGSYEQYF TGTGCCAGCAGCCAGGCTAGCGGGAGTTACGAGCAGTACTTC
TRBJ1-2 - - TRBV23-1 CASSQIGRANYGYTF TGCGCCAGCAGTCAAATCGGGAGAGCTAACTATGGCTACACCTTC
TRBJ1-2 - - TRBV5-1 CASSPLAEGYTF TGCGCCAGCAGCCCACTTGCTGAGGGCTACACCTTC
TRBJ1-5 - - TRBV19 CASQGPGPQHF TGTGCCAGTCAAGGCCCGGGGCCCCAGCATTTT
TRBJ1-2 - - TRBV30 CACLTGLYGYTF TGTGCCTGTCTTACAGGTCTCTATGGCTACACCTTC
TRBJ2-1 - TRBD2 TRBV19 CASSSGRSAYNEQFF TGTGCCAGTAGCAGCGGGAGATCCGCCTACAATGAGCAGTTCTTC
TRBJ1-2 - - TRBV28 CASSPQTGFYGYTF TGTGCCAGCAGTCCCCAAACGGGGTTTTATGGCTACACCTTC
TRBJ2-7 - TRBD1 TRBV27 CASSINRGLGEQYF TGTGCCAGCAGTATCAACAGGGGGCTGGGCGAGCAGTACTTC
TRBJ2-5 once TRBD1 TRBV24-1 CATSVAQGEETQYF TGTGCCACCAGTGTCGCCCAGGGGGAAGAGACCCAGTACTTC
TRBJ2-2 - TRBD2 TRBV5-1 CASSLGGRTTGELFF TGCGCCAGCAGCTTGGGCGGGAGGACCACCGGGGAGCTGTTTTTT
TRBJ2-7 once TRBD2 TRBV7-2 CASSLSSGSYEQYF TGTGCCAGCAGCTTGTCTAGCGGGAGCTACGAGCAGTACTTC
TRBJ2-3 - TRBD1 TRBV19 CASSATGADTQYF TGTGCCAGTAGTGCGACAGGGGCAGATACGCAGTATTTT
TRBJ2-1 - TRBD1 TRBV5-4 CASSPRDRFNEQFF TGTGCCAGCAGCCCCCGGGACAGATTTAATGAGCAGTTCTTC
TRBJ2-1 - - TRBV6-5 CAADSGYYNEQFF TGTGCAGCGGACTCCGGGTATTACAATGAGCAGTTCTTC
TRBJ2-5 - - TRBV28 CASSLQGGLTQYF TGTGCCAGCAGTTTACAGGGGGGCCTCACCCAGTACTTC
TRBJ1-4 - - TRBV10-3 CAISELGVAGEGNEKLFF TGTGCCATCAGTGAGCTTGGAGTGGCAGGGGAGGGTAATGAAAAACTGTTTTTT
TRBJ1-2 - - TRBV19 CASSRRANYGYTF TGTGCCAGTAGTAGGAGAGCTAACTATGGCTACACCTTC
TRBJ2-7 - - TRBV13 CASSLGTPSYEQYF TGTGCCAGCAGCTTGGGGACTCCGTCCTACGAGCAGTACTTC
TRBJ2-7 - - TRBV10-3 CAIRDDAGDFNLYEQYF TGTGCCATCAGAGATGATGCCGGGGACTTCAACCTCTACGAGCAGTACTTC
TRBJ1-2 - TRBD1 TRBV28 CASSLAGAGGYGYTF TGTGCCAGCAGTTTAGCGGGTGCAGGGGGCTATGGCTACACCTTC
TRBJ2-1 - TRBD2 TRBV18 CASSPQAGGDEQFF TGTGCCAGCTCACCGCAAGCGGGAGGAGACGAGCAGTTCTTC
TRBJ2-1 - TRBD2 TRBV6-5 CATIAGGNYNEQFF TGTGCCACGATAGCGGGAGGGAACTACAATGAGCAGTTCTTC
TRBJ1-4 - TRBD1 TRBV9 CASSPTLQGANEKLFF TGTGCCAGCAGTCCAACCTTGCAGGGGGCGAATGAAAAACTGTTTTTT
TRBJ1-2 - - TRBV12-3/TRBV12-4 CASSLRGNYGYTF TGTGCCAGCAGTTTGAGAGGGAACTATGGCTACACCTTC
TRBJ2-7 - - TRBV12-3/TRBV12-4 CASSPGTFSEQYF TGTGCCAGCAGTCCAGGGACTTTTTCCGAGCAGTACTTC
TRBJ1-2 - - TRBV6-1 CASSESGSDLYGYTF TGTGCCAGCAGTGAATCAGGGTCCGACCTCTATGGCTACACCTTC
TRBJ1-1 few TRBD1 TRBV27 CASSAQGVRNTEAFF TGTGCCAGCAGTGCTCAGGGGGTAAGGAACACTGAAGCTTTCTTT
TRBJ1-5 - - TRBV6-4 CASSTGSGQPQHF TGTGCCAGCAGTACAGGGTCAGGGCAGCCCCAGCATTTT
TRBJ2-3 once - TRBV7-2 CASSLLRTDTQYF TGTGCCAGCAGCTTACTCCGCACAGATACGCAGTATTTT
TRBJ2-7 - - TRBV5-1 CASSLVVPGSGSSYEQYF TGCGCCAGCAGCTTGGTCGTTCCCGGTTCGGGGAGCTCCTACGAGCAGTACTTC
TRBJ2-1 - TRBD2 TRBV7-2 CASSLGLAGVLGDEQFF TGTGCCAGCAGCTTAGGCCTAGCGGGAGTTTTGGGCGATGAGCAGTTCTTC
TRBJ1-1 - TRBD1 TRBV2 CASSPLGQMNTEAFF TGTGCCAGCAGCCCCCTGGGACAGATGAACACTGAAGCTTTCTTT
TRBJ2-7 - - TRBV11-1 CASSRRGSSYEQYF TGTGCCAGCAGCCGACGGGGGAGCTCCTACGAGCAGTACTTC
TRBJ2-4 - TRBD1 TRBV5-1 CASSLGTSWTGGRNIQYF TGCGCCAGCAGCTTGGGAACCTCGTGGACAGGGGGGCGGAACATTCAGTACTTC
TRBJ2-2 few TRBD1 TRBV7-2 CATKQGANTGELFF TGTGCCACCAAACAGGGGGCGAACACCGGGGAGCTGTTTTTT
TRBJ1-5 - - TRBV28 CASNEGFQPQHF TGTGCCAGCAATGAGGGATTTCAGCCCCAGCATTTT
TRBJ1-1 few TRBD1 TRBV29-1 CSVAGGMNTEAFF TGCAGCGTTGCAGGGGGCATGAACACTGAAGCTTTCTTT
TRBJ2-7 - - TRBV19 CASSIGPGQPTYEQYF TGTGCCAGTAGTATAGGCCCCGGACAGCCAACCTACGAGCAGTACTTC